The 3 T cell receptor beta chains in this list originate from one sample, sequenced in a study of blood T cell repertoires in COVID-19. Repertoires were generated with immunoSEQ multiplex PCR, while TCRdb's copy carries only in-frame clones and drops some. Here the sample spans around 250,000 clones, roughly 85% being singletons. Sequencing was done on a sample of PBMCs or T cells enriched from blood (not recorded which). These TCRs come from a man aged 40-50 years who had been exposed to COVID-19.

There are a few counts of this clone. The gene calls are TRBV30 and TRBJ1-3; possible D gene TRBD1, 6 bases. V was trimmed by 7 bases and J by 3 bases, leaving 13 bases between them. CDR1 and CDR2 from the germline V gene are GTSNPN and SVGIG (reference sequence). This CDR3 region has 13 residues. Here the CDR3 DNA reads TGTGCCTCCCCGACAGGAGGTGGAAACACCATATATTTT. It translates to CASPTGGGNTIYF.

The chain has TRBV11-2 and TRBJ2-1, with 9 bases that match TRBD2. The CDR3 extends over 17 amino acids. Trimming at V came to 1 base and at J to 8 bases, leaving 12 bases not matched to a gene. The germline CDR1 and CDR2 sequences are SGHAT and FQNNGV. The CDR3 region has the DNA TGTGCCAGCAGCTTAGGGGTAGTCGCTAGCGGGACAGATGAGCAGTTCTTC. Residues: CASSLGVVASGTDEQFF.

This chain joins TRBV7-6 and TRBJ1-1; 10 bases fit TRBD1. In germline, CDR1 is SGHVS, CDR2 FNYEAQ. This CDR3 region has 15 residues. V shed 7 bases, J shed 2 bases, and the junction held 7 bases outside the gene matches. The CDR3 region has the DNA TGTGCCAGCACAAGGACAGGGGGGACTAACACTGAAGCTTTCTTT. Amino acid sequence: CASTRTGGTNTEAFF.